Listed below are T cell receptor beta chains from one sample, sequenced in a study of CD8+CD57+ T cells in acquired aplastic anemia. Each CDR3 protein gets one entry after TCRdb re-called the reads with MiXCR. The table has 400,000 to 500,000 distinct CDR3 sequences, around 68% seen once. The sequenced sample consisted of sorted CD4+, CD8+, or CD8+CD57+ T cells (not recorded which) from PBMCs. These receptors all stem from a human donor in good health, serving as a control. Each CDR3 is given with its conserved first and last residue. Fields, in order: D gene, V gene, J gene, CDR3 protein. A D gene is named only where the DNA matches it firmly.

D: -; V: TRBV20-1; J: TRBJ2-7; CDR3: CRARDGRAYEQYF
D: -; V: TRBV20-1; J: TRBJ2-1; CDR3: CSAREDTEAYEQFF
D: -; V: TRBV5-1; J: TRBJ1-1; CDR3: CASSLGTEVVNTEAFF
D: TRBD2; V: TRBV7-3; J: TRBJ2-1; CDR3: CASSLRGGGREQFF
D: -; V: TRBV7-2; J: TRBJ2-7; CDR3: CASSLSQGRHEQYF
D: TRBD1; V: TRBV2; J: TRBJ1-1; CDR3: CASSVWTGTNTEAFF
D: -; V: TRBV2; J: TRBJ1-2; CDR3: CASSERAPGTYGYTF
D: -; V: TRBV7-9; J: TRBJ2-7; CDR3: CASGLMGGAGEPYEQYF
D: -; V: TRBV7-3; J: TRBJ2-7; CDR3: CASMGESYEQYF
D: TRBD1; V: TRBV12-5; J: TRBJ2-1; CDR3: CASSRGQTGYNEQFF
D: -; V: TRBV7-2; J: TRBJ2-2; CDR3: CASSRQGAITGQLFF
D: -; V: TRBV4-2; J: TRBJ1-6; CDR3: CASSPRATRLSSYNSPLHF
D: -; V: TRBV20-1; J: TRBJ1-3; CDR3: CSARSRLGLAGNTIYF
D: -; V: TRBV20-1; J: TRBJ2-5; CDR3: CSALAAETQYF
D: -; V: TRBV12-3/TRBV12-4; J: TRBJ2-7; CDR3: CASRQGRNEQYF
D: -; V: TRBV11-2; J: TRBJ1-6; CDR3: CASSKHRVGNSPLHF
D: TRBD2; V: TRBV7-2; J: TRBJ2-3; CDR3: CASSLSVSASGVNEQYF
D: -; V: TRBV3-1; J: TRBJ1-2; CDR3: CASSQDPGWDLSYGYTF
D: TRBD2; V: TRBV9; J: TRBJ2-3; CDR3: CASSVGTSGGAATQYF
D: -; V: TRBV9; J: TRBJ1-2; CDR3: CASSFGGGLGNEHTF
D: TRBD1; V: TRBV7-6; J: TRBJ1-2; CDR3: CASSAETGGSYGYTF
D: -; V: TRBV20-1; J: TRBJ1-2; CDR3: CSARNPGRDNGYTF
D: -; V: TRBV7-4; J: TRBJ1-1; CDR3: CASSDTGRLAEAFF
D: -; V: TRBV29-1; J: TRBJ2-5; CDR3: CSVDLSAAQETQYF
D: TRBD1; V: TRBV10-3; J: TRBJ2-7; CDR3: CATGARDRVTYEQYF
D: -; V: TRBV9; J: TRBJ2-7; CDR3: CASRVLLGVDEQYF
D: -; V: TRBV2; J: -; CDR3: CASSRYGVQLETQYF
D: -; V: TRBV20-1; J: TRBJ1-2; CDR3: CSARDQHYELGGYTF
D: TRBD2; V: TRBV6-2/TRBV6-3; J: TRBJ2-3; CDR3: CASNEGLAEDTQYF
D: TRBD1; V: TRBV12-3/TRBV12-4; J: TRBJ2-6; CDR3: CASSPLRGQGASSGANVLTF
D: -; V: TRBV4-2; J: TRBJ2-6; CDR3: CASSQDRGSGANVLTF
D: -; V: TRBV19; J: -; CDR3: CASSDGQPSSYTQYF
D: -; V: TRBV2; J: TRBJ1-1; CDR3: CASGVLAGFPEAFF
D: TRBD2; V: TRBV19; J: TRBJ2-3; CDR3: CASSPGTSRTDTQYF
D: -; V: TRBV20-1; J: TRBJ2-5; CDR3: CSARVQTAWETQYF